This paragraph reports one TCR beta chain. This sample is part of a study of T cells in Graves' hyperthyroidism and ophthalmopathy. Amplified regions were TCR beta CDR3 sequences from RNA transcripts. The TCR CDR3 was amplified in a first-round RT-PCR using the HTBI primer set. TCRdb passed the multiplex PCR reads through MiXCR, listing each CDR3 protein once. The sample consists of hundreds of thousands of distinct CDR3 sequences, about 45% of them appearing once. Not enrolled were patients with uncontrolled infection, other autoimmune disease, pregnancy or lactation. With 5 bases removed from V and 0 bases from J, the gap between germline ends came to 11 bases. Germline loops: CDR1 SGDLS, CDR2 YYNGEE. This CDR3 is 14 amino acids long.

V usage is TRBV9 and J usage is TRBJ1-1; no clear D gene. This TCR derives from an adult man with Graves' disease, either hyperthyroidism or ophthalmopathy (not recorded which). Sequencing was performed on peripheral blood or thyroid tissue (not recorded which). CDR3: CASSEVGVNTEAFF. The CDR3 DNA reads TGTGCCAGCAGTGAAGTTGGGGTGAACACTGAAGCTTTCTTT. Drawing the rest from reference TRBV9 and TRBJ1-1, the complete variable domain is DSGVTQTPKHLITATGQRVTLRCSPRSGDLSVYWYQQSLDQGLQFLIQYYNGEERAKGNILERFSAQQFPDLHSELNLSSLELGDSALYFCASSEVGVNTEAFFGQGTRLTVV.